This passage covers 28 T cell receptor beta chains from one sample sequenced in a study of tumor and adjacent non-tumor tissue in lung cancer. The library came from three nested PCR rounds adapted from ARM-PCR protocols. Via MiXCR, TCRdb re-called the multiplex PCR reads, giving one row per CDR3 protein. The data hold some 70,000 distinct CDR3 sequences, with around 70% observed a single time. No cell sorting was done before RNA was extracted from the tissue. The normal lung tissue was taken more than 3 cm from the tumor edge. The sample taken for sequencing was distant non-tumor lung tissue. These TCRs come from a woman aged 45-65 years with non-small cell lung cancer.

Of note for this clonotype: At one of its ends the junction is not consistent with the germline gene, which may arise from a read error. The chain's CDR3 is CAGSLESDAGQFF. CDR3 nucleotides: TGTGCCGGCAGCTTAGAGTCTGACGCAGGGCAGTTCTTC. The V call is TRBV11-2, the J call TRBJ2-1; D is unresolved. CDR1 SGHAT and CDR2 FQNNGV come from the germline V gene. The CDR3 extends over 13 amino acids.

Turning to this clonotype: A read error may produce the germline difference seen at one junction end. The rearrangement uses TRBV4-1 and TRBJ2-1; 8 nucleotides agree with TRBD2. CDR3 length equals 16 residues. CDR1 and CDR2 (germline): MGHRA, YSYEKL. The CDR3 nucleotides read TGCACCAGCAGCCAGGAAGCGGGAGATCTCTACAATGAGCAGTTCTTC. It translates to CTSSQEAGDLYNEQFF.

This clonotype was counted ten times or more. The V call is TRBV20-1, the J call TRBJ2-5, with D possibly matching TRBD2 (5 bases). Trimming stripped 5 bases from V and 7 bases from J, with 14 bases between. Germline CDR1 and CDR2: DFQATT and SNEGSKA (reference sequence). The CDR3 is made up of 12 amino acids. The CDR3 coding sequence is TGCAGTGCTCCGCTAGTAGGAGGGACCCAGTACTTC. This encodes CSAPLVGGTQYF.

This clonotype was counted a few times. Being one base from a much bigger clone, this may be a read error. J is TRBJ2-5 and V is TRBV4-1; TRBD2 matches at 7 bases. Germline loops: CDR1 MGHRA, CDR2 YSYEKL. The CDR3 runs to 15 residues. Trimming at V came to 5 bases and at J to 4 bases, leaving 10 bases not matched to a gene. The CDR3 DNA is TGCGCCAGCAGCGGGAGGGTCGTGTTTGGAGAGACCCAGTACTTC. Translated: CASSGRVVFGETQYF.

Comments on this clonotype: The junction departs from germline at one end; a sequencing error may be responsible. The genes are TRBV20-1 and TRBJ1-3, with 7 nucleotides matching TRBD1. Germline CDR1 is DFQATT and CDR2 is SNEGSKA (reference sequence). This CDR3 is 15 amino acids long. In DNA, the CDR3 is TGCAGTGCTAGAGATCTCACAGGGGCCAGAAACACCATTTATTTT. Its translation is CSARDLTGARNTIYF.

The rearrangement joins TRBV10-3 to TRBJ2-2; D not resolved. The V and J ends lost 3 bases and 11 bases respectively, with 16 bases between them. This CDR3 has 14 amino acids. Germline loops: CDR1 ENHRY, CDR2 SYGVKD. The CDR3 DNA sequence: TGTGCCATCAGTGACTCGATAGCAGACGGTGAGCTGTTTTTT. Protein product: CAISDSIADGELFF.

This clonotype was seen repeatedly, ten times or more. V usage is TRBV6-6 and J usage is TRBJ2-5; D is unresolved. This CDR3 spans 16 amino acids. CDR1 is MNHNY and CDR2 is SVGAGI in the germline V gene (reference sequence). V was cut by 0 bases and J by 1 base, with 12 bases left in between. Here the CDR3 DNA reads TGTGCCAGCAGTTACTCTGCAGCCCTGCCCCAAGAGACCCAGTACTTC. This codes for CASSYSAALPQETQYF.

CDR3 nucleotide sequence: TGCAGTGCCTCTGGGAGGTATGGGTACAATGAGCAGTTCTTC. Translating it yields CSASGRYGYNEQFF. This sequence joins TRBV20-1 and TRBJ2-1, with D maybe TRBD2 (6 bases). Germline V gene sequence: CDR1 DFQATT, CDR2 SNEGSKA (reference sequence). V lost 6 bases and J 4 bases, leaving 16 bases between the germline ends. The CDR3 is 14 amino acids.

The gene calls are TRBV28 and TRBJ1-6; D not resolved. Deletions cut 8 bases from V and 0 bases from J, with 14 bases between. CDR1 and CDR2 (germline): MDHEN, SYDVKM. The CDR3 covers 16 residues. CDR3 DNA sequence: TGTGCCAGCTATAATCTGAAGAGCTCCTATAATTCACCCCTCCACTTT. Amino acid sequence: CASYNLKSSYNSPLHF. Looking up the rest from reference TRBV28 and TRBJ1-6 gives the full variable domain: DVKVTQSSRYLVKRTGEKVFLECVQDMDHENMFWYRQDPGLGLRLIYFSYDVKMKEKGDIPEGYSVSREKKERFSLILESASTNQTSMYLCASYNLKSSYNSPLHFGNGTRLTVT.

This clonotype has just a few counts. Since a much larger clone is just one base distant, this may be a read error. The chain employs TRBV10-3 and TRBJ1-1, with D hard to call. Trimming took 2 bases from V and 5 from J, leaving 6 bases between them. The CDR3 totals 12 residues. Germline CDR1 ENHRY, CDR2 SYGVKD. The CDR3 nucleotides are TGTGCCATCAGTGAGCAGGAGACTGAAGCTTTCTTT. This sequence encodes CAISEQETEAFF.

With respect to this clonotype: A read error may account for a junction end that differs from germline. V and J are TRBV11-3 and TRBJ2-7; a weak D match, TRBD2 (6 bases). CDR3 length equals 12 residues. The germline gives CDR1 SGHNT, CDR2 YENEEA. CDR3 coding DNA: TGTGCCAGCAACTTAGGGGACTGCAAGCAGTACTTC. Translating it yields CASNLGDCKQYF.

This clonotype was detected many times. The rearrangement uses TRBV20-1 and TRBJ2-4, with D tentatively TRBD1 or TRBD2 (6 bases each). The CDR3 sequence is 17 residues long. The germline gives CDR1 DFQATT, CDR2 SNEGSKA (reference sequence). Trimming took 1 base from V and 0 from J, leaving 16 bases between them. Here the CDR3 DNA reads TGCAGTGCTAGAGTCGAAAGGGGGGTGCTAGCCAAAAACATTCAGTACTTC. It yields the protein CSARVERGVLAKNIQYF.

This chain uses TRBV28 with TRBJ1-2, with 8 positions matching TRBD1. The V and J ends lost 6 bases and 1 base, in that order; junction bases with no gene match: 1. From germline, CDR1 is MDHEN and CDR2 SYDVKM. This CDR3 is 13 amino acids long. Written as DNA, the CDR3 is TGTGCCAGCAGAGACAGGGGTAACTATGGCTACACCTTC. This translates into CASRDRGNYGYTF.

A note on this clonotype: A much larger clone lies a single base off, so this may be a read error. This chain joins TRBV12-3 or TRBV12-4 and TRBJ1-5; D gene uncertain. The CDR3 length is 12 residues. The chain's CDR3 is CASSFSNQSQHF. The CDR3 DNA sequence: TGTGCCAGCAGTTTCTCAAATCAGTCCCAGCATTTT.

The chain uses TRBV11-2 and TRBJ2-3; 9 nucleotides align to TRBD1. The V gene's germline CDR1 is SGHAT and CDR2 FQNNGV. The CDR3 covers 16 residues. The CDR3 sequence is CANSAQGARFRDTQYF. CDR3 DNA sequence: TGTGCTAACAGCGCACAGGGGGCGCGATTCAGAGATACGCAGTATTTT.

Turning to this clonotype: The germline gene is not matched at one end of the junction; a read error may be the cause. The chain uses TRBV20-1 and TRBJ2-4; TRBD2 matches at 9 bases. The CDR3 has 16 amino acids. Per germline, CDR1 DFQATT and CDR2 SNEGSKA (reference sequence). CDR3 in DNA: TGCAGTGGTAGTTCTAGCGGGATTAAAGACAAAAACATTAAGTACTTC. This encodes CSGSSSGIKDKNIKYF.

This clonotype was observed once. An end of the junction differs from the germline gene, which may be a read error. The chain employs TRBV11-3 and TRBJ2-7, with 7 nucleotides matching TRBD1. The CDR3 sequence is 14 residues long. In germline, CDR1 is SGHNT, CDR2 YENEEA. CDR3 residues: CASSYGQAPYEQYF. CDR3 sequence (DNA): TGTGCCAGCAGCTACGGACAGGCCCCCTACGAGCAGTATTTC.

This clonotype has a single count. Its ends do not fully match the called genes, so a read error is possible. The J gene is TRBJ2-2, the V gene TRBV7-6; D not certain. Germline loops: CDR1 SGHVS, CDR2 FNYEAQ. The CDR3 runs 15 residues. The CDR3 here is CASNLTQLNAGELFF. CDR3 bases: TGTGCCAGCAACTTAACCCAGCTGAACGCCGGGGAGCTGTTTTTT.

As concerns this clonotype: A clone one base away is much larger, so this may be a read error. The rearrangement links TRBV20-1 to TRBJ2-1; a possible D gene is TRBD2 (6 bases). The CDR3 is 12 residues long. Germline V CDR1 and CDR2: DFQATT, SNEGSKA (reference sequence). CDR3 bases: TGCAGTGCTACTAGTACGGGGGATGAGCAGCTCTTC. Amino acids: CSATSTGDEQLF.

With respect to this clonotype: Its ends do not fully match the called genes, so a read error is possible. CDR3 DNA: TGTCCCAGTAGCTTAACATTCTTGGCGGGAGAGCAGTTCTTC. Protein sequence: CPSSLTFLAGEQFF. The chain recombines TRBV11-2 with TRBJ2-1; a possible D gene is TRBD2 (6 bases). The CDR3 totals 14 residues. The V gene's germline CDR1 is SGHAT and CDR2 FQNNGV.

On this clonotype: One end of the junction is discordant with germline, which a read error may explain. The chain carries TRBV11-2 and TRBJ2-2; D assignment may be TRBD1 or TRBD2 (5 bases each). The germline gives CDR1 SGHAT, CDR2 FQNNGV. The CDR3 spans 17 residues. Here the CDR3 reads CASSFGGSTISTRDLFF. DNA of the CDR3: TGTGCCAGCAGCTTTGGGGGTAGCACAATTTCCACCAGGGACCTGTTTTTT. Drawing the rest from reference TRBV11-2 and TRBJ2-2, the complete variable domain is EAGVAQSPRYKIIEKRQSVAFWCNPISGHATLYWYQQILGQGPKLLIQFQNNGVVDDSQLPKDRFSAERLKGVDSTLKIQPAKLEDSAVYLCASSFGGSTISTRDLFFGEGSRLTVL.

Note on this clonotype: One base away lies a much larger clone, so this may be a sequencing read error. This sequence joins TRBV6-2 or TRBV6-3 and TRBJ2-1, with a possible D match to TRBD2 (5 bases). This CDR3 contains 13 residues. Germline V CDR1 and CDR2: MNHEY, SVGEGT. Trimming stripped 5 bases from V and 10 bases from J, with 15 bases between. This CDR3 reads CASSVEGSSEQFF. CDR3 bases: TGTGCCAGCAGTGTCGAGGGTTCTAGCGAGCAGTTCTTC.

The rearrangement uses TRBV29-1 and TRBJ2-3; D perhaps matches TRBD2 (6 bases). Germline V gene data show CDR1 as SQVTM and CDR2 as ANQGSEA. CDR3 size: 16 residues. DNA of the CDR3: TGCAGGGCTCCGGGACTCCGGGCGGGTAGCACAGATACGCAGTATTTT. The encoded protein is CRAPGLRAGSTDTQYF.

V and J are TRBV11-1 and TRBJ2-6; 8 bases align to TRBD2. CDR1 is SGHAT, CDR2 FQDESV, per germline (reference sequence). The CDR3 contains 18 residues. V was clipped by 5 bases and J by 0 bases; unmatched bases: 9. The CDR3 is CASSQTCGRPSGANVLTF. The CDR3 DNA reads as TGTGCCAGCAGCCAGACATGCGGGAGGCCCTCTGGGGCCAACGTCCTGACTTTC.

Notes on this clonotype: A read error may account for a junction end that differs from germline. CDR3 in DNA: TGCGCCAGCAGCCAATCTGAGACAGGGGGCGATGGGGTCAACGTCTTGACTTTC. Protein sequence: CASSQSETGGDGVNVLTF. The chain recombines TRBV4-3 with TRBJ2-6; TRBD1 aligns across 10 bases. The CDR3 is 18 residues long. The germline V gene has CDR1 LGHNA and CDR2 YSLEER.

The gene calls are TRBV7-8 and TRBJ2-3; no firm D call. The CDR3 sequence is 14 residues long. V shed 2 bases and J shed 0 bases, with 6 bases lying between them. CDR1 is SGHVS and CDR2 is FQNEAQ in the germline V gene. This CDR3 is CASSLLPSTDTQYF. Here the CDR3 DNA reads TGTGCCAGCAGCTTATTACCAAGCACAGATACGCAGTATTTT.

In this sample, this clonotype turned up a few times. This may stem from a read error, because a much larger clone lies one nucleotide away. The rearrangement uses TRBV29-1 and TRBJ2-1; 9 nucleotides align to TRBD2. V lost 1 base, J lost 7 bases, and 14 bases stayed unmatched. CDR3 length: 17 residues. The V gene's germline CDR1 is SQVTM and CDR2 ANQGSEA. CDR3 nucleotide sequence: TGCAGCGTTGAAGGAATCGGGATTAGCGGGAGCGGTAATGAGCAGTTCTTC. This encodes CSVEGIGISGSGNEQFF.

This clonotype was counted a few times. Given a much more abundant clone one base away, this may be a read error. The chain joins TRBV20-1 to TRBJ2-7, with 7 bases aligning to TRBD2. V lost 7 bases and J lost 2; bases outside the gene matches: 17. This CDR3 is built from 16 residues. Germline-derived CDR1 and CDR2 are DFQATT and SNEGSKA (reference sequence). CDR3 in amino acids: CSVSNAGDGRTYEQYF. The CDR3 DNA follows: TGCAGTGTTAGTAACGCGGGAGATGGAAGGACCTACGAGCAGTACTTC.